One and the same sample provided the 18 T cell receptor beta chains below, sequenced in a study of low-dose radiotherapy and immunotherapy resistance in tumors. Sample time point: after trial treatment. As for treatment: LDRT plus nivolumab, ipilimumab, low-dose cyclophosphamide and aspirin (RACIN trial). With TRAV- and TRBV-specific primers, first-strand cDNA was made, covering the alpha and beta chains. Over roughly 18 PCR cycles, TCRs were amplified from a constant-region primer and V-primer adapter. One entry per CDR3 protein results from TCRdb running MiXCR on the reads. Among under 90,000 distinct CDR3 sequences listed, less than 20% were seen once. The specimen was PBMCs, collected after low-dose radiotherapy plus immunotherapy. The receptors originated from a male donor with prostate cancer.

This clonotype has at least ten counts. The chain recombines TRBV5-5 with TRBJ2-3, with 7 bases that match TRBD1. Losses at the gene ends were 0 bases for V and 3 bases for J; bases not matched to a gene: 4. The CDR3 consists of 15 residues. The germline gives CDR1 SGHKS, CDR2 YYEKEE (reference sequence). The CDR3: CASSLGAGGTDTQYF. Here the CDR3 DNA reads TGTGCCAGCAGCTTGGGGGCAGGGGGTACAGATACGCAGTATTTT.

This clonotype occurred many times. The chain combines TRBV13 with TRBJ1-2; D unclear. V lost 2 bases and J 3 bases, leaving 7 bases between the germline ends. CDR3 length: 13 residues. Germline V CDR1 and CDR2: PRHDT, FYEKMQ (reference sequence). The DNA for the CDR3 is TGTGCCAGCAGCTTATTAGGAGACTATGGCTACACCTTC. This sequence encodes CASSLLGDYGYTF.

The table lists this clonotype with many counts. The CDR3 loop is CASSFAGSKGNEQFF. The CDR3 bases are TGTGCCAGCAGCTTCGCGGGGTCGAAAGGCAATGAGCAGTTCTTC. V usage is TRBV7-2 and J usage is TRBJ2-1; maybe TRBD2 (6 bases). The CDR3 is 15 amino acids. Germline-derived CDR1 and CDR2 are SGHTA and FQGNSA. Trimming cost V 3 bases and J 6 bases, with 15 bases left between them. Full variable domain (remainder filled in from reference TRBV7-2 and TRBJ2-1): GAGVSQSPSNKVTEKGKDVELRCDPISGHTALYWYRQSLGQGLEFLIYFQGNSAPDKSGLPSDRFSAERTGGSVSTLTIQRTQQEDSAVYLCASSFAGSKGNEQFFGPGTRLTVL.

This clonotype was observed at least ten times. The V call is TRBV6-2 or TRBV6-3, the J call TRBJ2-2, with 12 bases that match TRBD2. J was trimmed by 4 bases and V by 5 bases; bases with no gene match: 5. CDR1 is MNHEY, CDR2 SVGEGT, per germline. The length of the CDR3 is 16 residues. The CDR3 region is CASSPGLAGSTGELFF. CDR3 DNA: TGTGCCAGCAGTCCAGGACTAGCGGGGTCCACCGGGGAGCTGTTTTTT.

This clonotype was picked up many times. The chain uses TRBV29-1 and TRBJ2-3; 7 bases line up with TRBD1. Unmatched junction bases numbered 4, after V lost 5 bases and J lost 2 bases. Germline V gene lookup returns CDR1 SQVTM and CDR2 ANQGSEA. This CDR3 comprises 13 residues. CDR3 nucleotides: TGCAGCGTTCGGGACAGCGACACAGATACGCAGTATTTT. This gives the protein CSVRDSDTDTQYF.

This clonotype occurred many times. This chain connects TRBV7-8 to TRBJ2-5; 10 bases align to TRBD2. Germline V lookup: CDR1 SGHVS, CDR2 FQNEAQ. The J segment lost 5 bases and the V segment lost 1 base, leaving 7 bases of the junction unmatched. The CDR3 spans 16 residues. CDR3 region: CASSLVLAGVGETQYF. The CDR3 region has the DNA TGTGCCAGCAGCTTAGTTCTAGCGGGAGTCGGTGAGACCCAGTACTTC.

Comment on this clonotype: Since a much larger clone is just one base distant, this may be a read error. The chain recombines TRBV27 with TRBJ2-1, with TRBD2 identical over 8 bases. V was pared by 8 bases and J by 7 bases, with 19 bases of the junction left unmatched. The CDR3 is 17 amino acids. Germline V lookup: CDR1 MNHEY, CDR2 SMNVEV (reference sequence). The CDR3 is CASASLEAGAALNEQFF. In DNA, the CDR3 is TGTGCCAGCGCCTCTCTTGAAGCGGGAGCGGCCCTTAATGAGCAGTTCTTC.

This clonotype was observed many times. The chain employs TRBV29-1 and TRBJ2-4; D may be TRBD1 (5 bases). The CDR3 totals 13 residues. Trimming stripped 1 base from V and 12 bases from J, with 16 bases between. Germline V gives CDR1 SQVTM, CDR2 ANQGSEA. Here the CDR3 DNA reads TGCAGCGTTGAAGTTAACGCGCAGGGCAATCAGTACTTC. Translated, it gives CSVEVNAQGNQYF.

The table lists this clonotype with many counts. The CDR3 spells CASRSGQQINEQFF. The CDR3 DNA reads TGCGCCAGCAGATCGGGACAGCAAATCAATGAGCAGTTCTTC. The rearrangement links TRBV5-1 to TRBJ2-1; TRBD1 matches at 7 bases. Per germline, CDR1 SGHRS and CDR2 YFSETQ. The CDR3 is made up of 14 amino acids. V was clipped by 5 bases and J by 6 bases; unmatched bases: 8.

A remark on this clonotype: With only one base between it and a far larger clone, this is likely a read error. V is TRBV6-2 or TRBV6-3 and J is TRBJ2-1; D is uncertain. This CDR3 contains 15 residues. CDR1 is MNHEY, CDR2 SVGEGT, per germline. Trimming left V 4 bases short and J 10 bases short, with 20 bases between. The CDR3 region is CASSSGRKLPYEQFF. DNA for the CDR3: TGTGCCAGCAGTTCAGGACGGAAACTACCCTACGAGCAGTTCTTC.

This clonotype was found many times. V gene TRBV29-1 combines with J gene TRBJ1-4; no clear D gene. This CDR3 has 13 residues. The V gene's germline CDR1 is SQVTM and CDR2 ANQGSEA. The V end was cut by 4 bases, the J end by 6 bases, with 12 bases between. The CDR3 sequence is CSVAENKYEKLFF. Written as DNA, the CDR3 is TGCAGCGTTGCAGAGAACAAGTATGAAAAACTGTTTTTT.

This clonotype was seen at least ten times. Here the CDR3 DNA reads TGCAGCGTCGCCGGGACGGAGGCCCGCAATGAGCAGTTCTTC. Translation: CSVAGTEARNEQFF. The V gene is TRBV29-1, the J gene TRBJ2-1; D possibly uses TRBD1 or TRBD2 (5 bases each). V lost 6 bases and J lost 6, with 18 bases in between. CDR1 and CDR2 from the germline V gene are SQVTM and ANQGSEA. This CDR3 is 14 amino acids long.

In regard to this clonotype: A far larger clone differs by one base, so this is likely a read error. This rearrangement joins TRBV10-3 to TRBJ2-7, with 11 nucleotides matching TRBD2. CDR1 and CDR2 (germline): ENHRY, SYGVKD. Trimming at V came to 5 bases and at J to 7 bases, leaving 7 bases not matched to a gene. The CDR3 runs to 14 residues. The CDR3 DNA is TGTGCCATCAGTTACGGGACTAGCGGCCTGGAGCAGTACTTC. Translated: CAISYGTSGLEQYF.

V gene TRBV7-9 combines with J gene TRBJ2-7; TRBD2 matches at 7 bases. Germline V gene lookup returns CDR1 SEHNR and CDR2 FQNEAQ (reference sequence). V dropped 1 base and J dropped 2; count of bases not matched to a gene: 11. This CDR3 is 17 amino acids long. CDR3 loop: CASSLDPSRELTYEQYF. The CDR3 coding sequence is TGTGCCAGCAGCTTAGACCCTTCGCGGGAGCTAACCTACGAGCAGTACTTC.

This clonotype was counted ten times or more. CDR3 nucleotide sequence: TGCAGTGCTAGAGATTCAGAAGCAGTCACAGATACGCAGTATTTT. This translates into CSARDSEAVTDTQYF. This rearrangement joins TRBV20-1 to TRBJ2-3; D is unresolved. Germline V gives CDR1 DFQATT, CDR2 SNEGSKA (reference sequence). The CDR3 extends over 15 amino acids. Trimming pared 0 bases from V and 2 bases from J, leaving 12 bases between.

This clonotype was seen at least ten times. V and J are TRBV28 and TRBJ2-3; 12 nucleotides agree with TRBD2. CDR3 length equals 16 residues. The J segment lost 3 bases and the V segment lost 8 bases, leaving 9 bases of the junction unmatched. Germline V gene data show CDR1 as MDHEN and CDR2 as SYDVKM. In DNA form, the CDR3 reads TGTGCCAGCGGCGATCTAGCGGGAGGGCCTACAGATACGCAGTATTTT. Its translation: CASGDLAGGPTDTQYF.

This clonotype was observed at least ten times. The gene calls are TRBV20-1 and TRBJ2-7; D is possibly TRBD1 or TRBD2 (5 bases each). V lost 6 bases and J 3 bases, leaving 24 bases between the germline ends. This CDR3 contains 16 residues. From germline, CDR1 is DFQATT and CDR2 SNEGSKA (reference sequence). The CDR3 nucleotides are TGCAGTGCCCTACCATCGACCTGGGTGGGGGACTACGAGCAGTACTTC. This sequence encodes CSALPSTWVGDYEQYF.

Many counts were recorded for this clonotype. V is TRBV20-1 and J is TRBJ1-5; 9 nucleotides agree with TRBD1. Germline-derived CDR1 and CDR2 are DFQATT and SNEGSKA (reference sequence). This CDR3 is 15 amino acids long. Trimming at V came to 3 bases and at J to 7 bases, leaving 10 bases not matched to a gene. As DNA, the CDR3 is TGCAGTGCTAGGGCCGGGACAGGGACAGGACAGCCCCAGCATTTT. Encoded protein: CSARAGTGTGQPQHF.